This entry lists 8 T cell receptor beta chains sequenced from one sample in a study of beta chain features in type 1 diabetes. What was sequenced were expressed TCRB transcripts, since all of the isolated RNA had been reverse transcribed. Some clones are missing from TCRdb's copy, which holds only in-frame ones; the method was immunoSEQ multiplex PCR. This sample carries about 210,000 clones, approximately 11% of them seen once, and the ten largest clones take over 1%. The sequenced sample consisted of central memory CD4+ T cells from blood. The receptors derive from a man between 18 and 35 years old in good health.

This clone was seen ten or more times. The chain has TRBV28 and TRBJ2-7; a weak D match, TRBD1 (6 bases). V was clipped by 6 bases and J by 2 bases, with 14 bases between them. The CDR3 loop spans 14 amino acids. From germline, CDR1 is MDHEN and CDR2 SYDVKM. As DNA, the CDR3 is TGTGCCAGCAGGGGGATGACAGGTACCTACGAGCAGTACTTC. This translates into CASRGMTGTYEQYF.

This clone came up a few times. Other DNA sequences within the sample encode an identical CDR3. J is TRBJ2-3 and V is TRBV6-5; D is unresolved. V dropped 0 bases and J dropped 1 base, with 8 bases sitting between them. Germline V gives CDR1 MNHEY, CDR2 SVGAGI. This CDR3 spans 15 amino acids. Written as DNA, the CDR3 is TGTGCCAGCAGTTACTCGATAGGTGGCACAGATACGCAGTATTTT. Translating it yields CASSYSIGGTDTQYF.

The V and J genes are TRBV7-9 and TRBJ2-1; D is possibly TRBD1 or TRBD2 (5 bases each). CDR1 is SEHNR, CDR2 FQNEAQ, per germline (reference sequence). CDR3 length: 13 amino acids. V lost 3 bases and J lost 14, with 17 bases in between. The CDR3 DNA reads as TGTGCCAGCAGCTTTTCGACGGGACCTGACGAGTTCTTC. Protein sequence: CASSFSTGPDEFF.

V and J are TRBV19 and TRBJ2-1, with 9 bases that match TRBD2. CDR1 and CDR2 (germline): LNHDA, SQIVND (reference sequence). The CDR3 has 16 residues. With 3 bases clipped from V and 4 bases from J, the junction kept 7 bases outside the gene matches. CDR3 residues: CASSMRAGGGYNEQFF. The CDR3 DNA sequence: TGTGCCAGTAGTATGAGGGCGGGAGGGGGTTACAATGAGCAGTTCTTC. The full variable domain, its missing parts supplied by reference TRBV19 and TRBJ2-1, is DGGITQSPKYLFRKEGQNVTLSCEQNLNHDAMYWYRQDPGQGLRLIYYSQIVNDFQKGDIAEGYSVSREKKESFPLTVTSAQKNPTAFYLCASSMRAGGGYNEQFFGPGTRLTVL.

J is TRBJ1-1 and V is TRBV6-6; 9 bases match TRBD1. The germline CDR1 and CDR2 sequences are MNHNY and SVGAGI (reference sequence). The ends lost 7 bases at V and 11 bases at J; junction bases unmatched: 14. The CDR3 loop spans 14 amino acids. In DNA, the CDR3 is TGTGCCAGCAAACACGCCGGGACAGGGTATACTGCTTTCTTT. Its protein is CASKHAGTGYTAFF.

This clone was observed a handful of times. The CDR3 reads CASSLGVLGQPQHF. DNA of the CDR3: TGTGCCAGCAGCCTCGGGGTCCTGGGTCAGCCCCAGCATTTT. This chain joins TRBV7-8 and TRBJ1-5; no clear D gene. Per germline, CDR1 SGHVS and CDR2 FQNEAQ. The V end lost 5 bases, the J end lost 6 bases, and 14 bases lay between the germline ends. This CDR3 is 14 amino acids long.

The chain has TRBV7-2 and TRBJ2-7; D call uncertain. The length of the CDR3 is 15 residues. Germline values: CDR1 SGHTA, CDR2 FQGNSA. V lost 1 base and J 3 bases, leaving 13 bases between the germline ends. The CDR3 region has the DNA TGTGCCAGCAGCTTAGAGGGTGGTAGCTACTACGAGCAGTACTTC. This encodes CASSLEGGSYYEQYF.

Points on this clone: A much more abundant neighbour one base away suggests this may be a read error. The genes are TRBV14 and TRBJ2-7; 8 bases agree with TRBD1. CDR1 and CDR2 (germline): SGHDN, FVKESK. This CDR3 is built from 16 residues. V shed 1 base and J 0 bases; nucleotides not matched to a gene: 5. The CDR3 DNA is TGTGCCAGCAGCCAAGTGGCAGGGGGCTACTCCTACGAGCAGTACTTC. Translated: CASSQVAGGYSYEQYF.